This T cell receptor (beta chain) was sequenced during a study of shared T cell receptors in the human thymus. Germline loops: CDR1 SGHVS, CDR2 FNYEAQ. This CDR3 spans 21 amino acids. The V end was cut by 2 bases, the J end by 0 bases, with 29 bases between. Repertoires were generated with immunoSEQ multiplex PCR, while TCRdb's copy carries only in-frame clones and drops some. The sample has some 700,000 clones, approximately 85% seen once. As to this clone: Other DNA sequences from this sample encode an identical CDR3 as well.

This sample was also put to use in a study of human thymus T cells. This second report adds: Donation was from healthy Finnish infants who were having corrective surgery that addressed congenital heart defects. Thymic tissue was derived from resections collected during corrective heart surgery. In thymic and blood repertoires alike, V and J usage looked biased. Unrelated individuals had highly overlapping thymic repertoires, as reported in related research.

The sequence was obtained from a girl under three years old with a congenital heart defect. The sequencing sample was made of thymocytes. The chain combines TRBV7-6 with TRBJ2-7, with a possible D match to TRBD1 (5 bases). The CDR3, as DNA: TGTGCCAGCAGCTTATTGCCCCGGCCGGACACCCCAACTCCCAGCTCCTACGAGCAGTACTTC. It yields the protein CASSLLPRPDTPTPSSYEQYF.